A selection of T cell receptor beta chains follows, all from one sample in a study of blood T cell repertoires in COVID-19. Repertoires were generated with immunoSEQ multiplex PCR, while TCRdb's copy carries only in-frame clones and drops some. The table lists around 150,000 clones, 70% to 90% of them singletons, with about 4.7% in the top ten. The sample consisted of peripheral blood. The receptor set was obtained from a human donor in a cohort sampled during active COVID-19. Each CDR3 is given with its conserved first and last residue. The order of the fields is V gene, clone size, J gene, D gene, CDR3 DNA, CDR3 protein. The D gene is left open where the match is weak. Size is omitted from some rows. Given values are once, few, many or a class for expanded clones.

TRBV2	-	TRBJ2-7	TRBD2	TGTGCCAGCAGTGAAGCCACGAGAGCGGGAGGCGGATACGAGCAGTACTTC	CASSEATRAGGGYEQYF
TRBV2	-	TRBJ1-6	-	TGTGCCAGCAGTGAAGTGCGGAATTCACCCCTCCACTTT	CASSEVRNSPLHF
TRBV19	-	TRBJ2-2	TRBD2	TGTGCCAGTAGCTTCTATGCGGGGGGTAATACCGGGGAGCTGTTTTTT	CASSFYAGGNTGELFF
TRBV27	-	TRBJ1-4	-	TGTGCCAGCAGTGCCACAGGGCTTGGTGAAAAACTGTTTTTT	CASSATGLGEKLFF
TRBV28	-	TRBJ2-1	TRBD1	TGTGCCAGCAGTCTCACAGGGGACAATGAGCAGTTCTTC	CASSLTGDNEQFF
TRBV5-4	-	TRBJ2-3	-	TGTGCCAGCAGCCCCGGGAGCCGGGCAGATACGCAGTATTTT	CASSPGSRADTQYF
TRBV7-2	-	TRBJ2-3	-	TGTGCCAGCAGCTTACACTCAACCACAGATACGCAGTATTTT	CASSLHSTTDTQYF
TRBV7-3	-	TRBJ2-2	-	TGTGCCAGCAGCTACGCCGGGGCTAGCGACACCGGGGAGCTGTTTTTT	CASSYAGASDTGELFF
TRBV5-1	-	TRBJ1-1	-	TGCGCCAGCAGCTTGAGGGCGGGAGCTGAAGCTTTCTTT	CASSLRAGAEAFF
TRBV4-2	-	TRBJ2-7	-	TGTGCCAGCAGCCAGGAACAGGGACCCGTGGAGCAGTACTTC	CASSQEQGPVEQYF
TRBV28	-	TRBJ2-2	TRBD1	TGTGCCAGCGTGACAGGGGGCAGAGACACCGGGGAGCTGTTTTTT	CASVTGGRDTGELFF
TRBV7-9	once	TRBJ1-1	TRBD1	TGTGCCAGCAGCGCCCCCGGGACAGGGGCTAACACTGAAGCTTTCTTT	CASSAPGTGANTEAFF
TRBV6-5	-	TRBJ1-2	TRBD1	TGTGCCAGCAGTTTCCGGACAGGGAACCCCGGCTATGGCTACACCTTC	CASSFRTGNPGYGYTF
TRBV28	-	TRBJ1-2	TRBD1	TGTGCCAGCAGTATACCGGACAGGGTGGGGGCCTATGGCTACACCTTC	CASSIPDRVGAYGYTF
TRBV27	few	TRBJ1-1	-	TGTGCCAGCAGTTTTAAGGCAGGCGTCCTGAACACTGAAGCTTTCTTT	CASSFKAGVLNTEAFF
TRBV6-6	once	TRBJ1-2	-	TGTGCCAGCAGTTCCGCCGGGACACCCTATGGCTACACCTTC	CASSSAGTPYGYTF
TRBV5-5	-	TRBJ2-7	-	TGTGCCAGCGCCGCGGGCCCCTACGAGCAGTACTTC	CASAAGPYEQYF
TRBV27	-	TRBJ2-7	-	TGTGCCAGCAGTCCAGAGGGGGGACAGTCCTACGAGCAGTACTTC	CASSPEGGQSYEQYF
TRBV7-2	-	TRBJ2-7	-	TGTGCCAGCAGCTTTTTCCCCGGGGGGCGAAGCTCCTACGAGCAGTACTTC	CASSFFPGGRSSYEQYF
TRBV9	once	TRBJ2-7	TRBD1	TGTGCCAGCAGCGTGCAGGGGGCCTCCTACGAGCAGTACTTC	CASSVQGASYEQYF
TRBV7-9	-	TRBJ1-5	-	TGTGCCAGCAGCCCCGGGGGGGGCGGCATTGGCAATCAGCCCCAGCATTTT	CASSPGGGGIGNQPQHF
TRBV30	-	TRBJ1-2	-	TGTGCCTGGAGCGCCAATTCGAGGTCTGGCTATGGCTACACCTTC	CAWSANSRSGYGYTF
TRBV6-2/TRBV6-3	-	TRBJ2-7	TRBD1	TGTGCCAGCAGCCCTAGGACAGGCAAAGGGGGTTCCTACGAGCAGTACTTC	CASSPRTGKGGSYEQYF
TRBV11-2	-	TRBJ2-7	-	TGTGCCAGCAGCTCGGGCGAGCAGTACTTC	CASSSGEQYF
TRBV5-6	-	TRBJ1-1	-	TGTGCCAGCAGCTTGGCGGGACATCCCTGGGCGGCTTTCTTT	CASSLAGHPWAAFF
TRBV29-1	-	TRBJ2-7	TRBD1	TGCAGCGTTGAAGTGGACAGGGGATACGAGCAGTACTTC	CSVEVDRGYEQYF
TRBV4-3	-	TRBJ1-2	-	TGCGCCAGCAGCCCTGGGGCTAGTCAGGCGTCCTATGGCTACACCTTC	CASSPGASQASYGYTF
TRBV7-3	once	TRBJ2-2	TRBD2	TGTGCCAGCAGCTTATGGTCTAGCGGGAGGGCAGACACCGGGGAGCTGTTTTTT	CASSLWSSGRADTGELFF
TRBV3-1/TRBV3-2	-	TRBJ2-7	-	TGTGCCAGCAGCCAAATATCCGGGATGGGGCAGTACTTC	CASSQISGMGQYF
TRBV21-1	-	TRBJ1-5	-	TGTGCCAGCAGCAACCGGGACAGGGGGGTTCGGCAGCCCCAGCATTTT	CASSNRDRGVRQPQHF
TRBV10-2	-	TRBJ2-1	TRBD2	TGCGCCAGCAGAGTTGCGGGGGGCTTAGTCGATGAGCAGTTCTTC	CASRVAGGLVDEQFF
TRBV19	-	TRBJ2-7	TRBD1	TGTGCCAGTAGTAGCCGGGACAGGGACCACGAGCAGTACTTC	CASSSRDRDHEQYF
TRBV5-1	-	TRBJ1-1	-	TGCGCCAGCAGCTTGGGTAGGTCGGGCACTGAAGCTTTCTTT	CASSLGRSGTEAFF
TRBV7-9	-	TRBJ1-2	TRBD1	TGTGCCAGCAGCTCGGACCGATCACAGGGGGGTGGCTATGGCTACACCTTC	CASSSDRSQGGGYGYTF
TRBV10-3	-	TRBJ2-3	-	TGTGCCATCAGTGATCGTCGCACAGATACGCAGTATTTT	CAISDRRTDTQYF
TRBV9	-	TRBJ2-3	TRBD2	TGTGCCAGCAGCGTAGCGACTAGCGGGGGGGCGCGAGATACGCAGTATTTT	CASSVATSGGARDTQYF
TRBV5-4	once	TRBJ2-5	TRBD1	TGTGCCAGCAGCCTGGTCGGGACAGAAGAGACCCAGTACTTC	CASSLVGTEETQYF
TRBV6-6	few	TRBJ2-7	-	TGTGCCAGCAGTCGCGCAGCCGGGGAGAGATACGAGCAGTACTTC	CASSRAAGERYEQYF
TRBV7-9	-	TRBJ1-1	-	TGTGCCAGCAGACCACCGAGGAACACTGAAGCTTTCTTT	CASRPPRNTEAFF